Detailed here is one T cell receptor beta chain. Its antigen is still unknown. This record belongs to a study of long-term antiretroviral therapy in people with HIV. Study-wide findings and caveats: Clones with expansion before ART led the repertoire at all time points. When set beside controls, HIV repertoires had CDR3 length ranges that were narrower.

Per germline, CDR1 LGHNA and CDR2 YNFKEQ. The CDR3 consists of 16 residues. V was cut by 4 bases and J by 0 bases, with 13 bases left in between. The authors ran the immunoSEQ assay, v3.0, at survey level. Here immunoSEQ multiplex PCR was the method, and the copy in TCRdb shows in-frame clones only, minus some. This sample yields about 34,000 clones, of which about 85% are seen a single time; 13% belongs to the top ten. J is TRBJ1-3 and V is TRBV4-2; TRBD1 might be the D (6 bases). Sequenced here: unsorted PBMCs, sampled 1.1 years after starting antiretroviral therapy. This sequence originates from a man between 18 and 29 years old with HIV. Here the CDR3 reads CASSLEDSYSGNTIYF. The DNA of the CDR3 is TGTGCCAGCAGCCTTGAGGACAGTTACTCTGGAAACACCATATATTTT.